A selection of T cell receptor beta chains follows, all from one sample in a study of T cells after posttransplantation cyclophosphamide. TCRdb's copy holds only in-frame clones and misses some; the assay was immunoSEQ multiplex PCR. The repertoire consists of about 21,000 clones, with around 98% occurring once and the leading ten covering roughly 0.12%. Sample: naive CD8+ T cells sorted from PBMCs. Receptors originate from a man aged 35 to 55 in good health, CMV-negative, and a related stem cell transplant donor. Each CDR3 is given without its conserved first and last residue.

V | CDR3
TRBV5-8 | ASSYSYEQY
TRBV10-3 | AISEVAGGGNEQF
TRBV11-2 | ASSLDHGTSFYNEQF
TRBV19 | ASSSGSSYNEQF
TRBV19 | ASSTEGQAGETQY
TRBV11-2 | ASSSRLRSARDEQY
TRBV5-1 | ASSGGTGVTEQY
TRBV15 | ATSRDLGSTNEKLF
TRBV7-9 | ASRGLAADTQY
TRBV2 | ASSVASGSHEQY
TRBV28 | ASTQGWGSGANVLT
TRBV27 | ASGLAGNNEQF
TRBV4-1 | ASSQDSLPGDEQF
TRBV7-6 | ASSFGDSLYTGELF
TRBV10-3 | AIRPLAGDDNEQF
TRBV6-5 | ASSYGQTDYGYT
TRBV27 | ASSLFAGTDTQY
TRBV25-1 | ASSEYIHYGYT
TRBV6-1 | ASSDLSPDGF
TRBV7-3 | ASSPFPGGPRF
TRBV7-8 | ASSLVGQGVDEQF
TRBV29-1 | SVYHLLRAGDNYGYT
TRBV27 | ASSPGFGELF
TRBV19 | ASSIGAGSEIYEQY
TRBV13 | ASRRQGPVSGANVLT
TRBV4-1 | ASSQRQSDEQY
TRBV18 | ASSPPDRRGPAMNTEAF
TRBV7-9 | ASSFPDRSTEAF
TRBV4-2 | ASSQDSPSSSSYNEQF
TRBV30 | AWSVWGGAEQF
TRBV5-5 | ASSFEVLGGRTNEQF
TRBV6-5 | ASSYSREYEQY
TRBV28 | ASSLSTGGSSYEQY
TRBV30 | AWSLADYNEQF
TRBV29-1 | SVGTNSEAF
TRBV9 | ASSETRQGGGRPGELF
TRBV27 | ASSFGTGGTEAF
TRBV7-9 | ASSLVEGPESNYGYT
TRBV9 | ASSAWGKGTDTQY
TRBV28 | ASSSIDSHSTMTQF
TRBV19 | ASSAGTGGYEQY
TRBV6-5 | ASSYSEGYTEAF
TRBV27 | ASSLGGGRRQETQY
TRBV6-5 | ASSYSMGQSNEQF
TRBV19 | ASSQLVVGNIQY
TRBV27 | ASSIAGGGDEQF
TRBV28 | ASSSIYLSGKDTQY